A single T cell receptor beta chain is shown here with its context. Its target is unknown. Sequencing was performed with immunoSEQ multiplex PCR; in TCRdb, only in-frame clones are kept and a portion is missing. The data show 150,000 to 180,000 clones, roughly nine tenths seen once. The CDR3 runs 14 residues. The V gene's germline CDR1 is SGHDN and CDR2 FVKESK. With 6 bases removed from V and 7 bases from J, the gap between germline ends came to 18 bases. This specimen belongs to a study of T cell responses to AZD1222 COVID-19 vaccine. General study points: Baseline testing showed seropositivity in only a handful of AZD1222 recipients. The study found Spike-specific TCR breadth and depth rose after two AZD1222 doses. White British donors predominated, females outnumbered males, and clonal diversity was possibly underestimated.

This chain joins TRBV14 and TRBJ1-2; weak D call: TRBD1 (5 bases). The receptor was isolated from an adult in good health. The sequencing used peripheral blood, collected on day 0 of MenACWY control vaccination. The DNA for the CDR3 is TGTGCCAGCAGACGTCTAGGGGACGAGGGTGGCTACACCTTC. Translated: CASRRLGDEGGYTF.